This TCR beta chain was recovered during a study of T cell changes during pregnancy in multiple sclerosis (dated by TCRdb to between 2017 and 2020). Turning to the overall study: The study looked at changes in the T cell repertoire across pregnancy in women with multiple sclerosis.

Libraries were built with the immunoSEQ multiplex PCR assay. Held by TCRdb, this immuneACCESS table contains in-frame sequences only and omits some clones. Under half of the omission traces to an unresolved V gene where checked; the cause of the rest is unknown. This sample comprises 84,000 or so clones, approximately 94% of them detected only once. 2% to 3% of the sample is held by the ten biggest clonotypes. Comment on this clone: The antigen it recognizes is unknown. No base qualities exist here, and no much larger clone lies one base off it.

Relative to germline, V is 5 bases shorter and J is 0 bases shorter, with 13 bases between their ends. Spanning cysteine to phenylalanine, the CDR3 consists of 15 amino acids. The DNA shown is the 45-base CDR3, in frame from base 1. The germline V gene (reference sequence) specifies SGHAT as CDR1 and FQDESV as CDR2. The receptor was isolated from a female donor with multiple sclerosis, enrolled in a pregnancy study. This specimen consisted of peripheral blood, obtained in the third trimester of pregnancy. The chain was built from TRBV11-1 and TRBJ1-1; the D segment could be TRBD1, given 6 matching bases. CDR3 protein: CASSPQQGMNTEAFF. The sequence in DNA is TGTGCCAGCAGCCCGCAACAGGGTATGAACACTGAAGCTTTCTTT.